This is a list of T cell receptor beta chains from one sample in a study of T cell responses to AZD1222 COVID-19 vaccine. Data came from immunoSEQ multiplex PCR; TCRdb stores just in-frame clones and leaves some out. The data hold roughly 49,000 clones, with 79% observed a single time. Sequencing used peripheral blood, obtained on day 0 of MenACWY control vaccination. The source is an adult in good health. Each CDR3 is given with its conserved first and last residue. The order of the fields is J gene, D gene, clone size, V gene, CDR3 DNA, CDR3 protein. D genes are given only for firm matches. Only some rows state a clone size, as once, few, many or a class for expanded clones.

>TRBJ1-2|-|few|TRBV6-1
TGTGCCAGCAGTGAACCGCCCAACTATGGCTACACCTTC
CASSEPPNYGYTF
>TRBJ2-1|TRBD2|-|TRBV6-5
TGTGCCAGCAGTCCCGGGACTAGCTCCTACAATGAGCAGTTCTTC
CASSPGTSSYNEQFF
>TRBJ1-1|TRBD1|-|TRBV14
TGTGCCAGCAGCCAAGCAGGGGGAGGGAAAGCTTTCTTT
CASSQAGGGKAFF
>TRBJ1-5|-|-|TRBV9
TGTGCCAGCAGCGCCAGAGGGAGCAATCAGCCCCAGCATTTT
CASSARGSNQPQHF
>TRBJ2-1|-|few|TRBV19
TGTGCCAGTAGTATGAGGGGGAGCTCCTACAATGAGCAGTTCTTC
CASSMRGSSYNEQFF
>TRBJ1-6|-|few|TRBV5-1
TGCGCCAGCAGCTTGCTGGGAGCTAATTCACCCCTCCACTTT
CASSLLGANSPLHF
>TRBJ1-1|-|-|TRBV30
TGTGCCTGGTCCGCTCGGGTGGAAGCTTTCTTT
CAWSARVEAFF
>TRBJ2-7|-|-|TRBV7-2
TGTGCCAGCAGCACCCTAGTGTCCTACGAGCAGTACTTC
CASSTLVSYEQYF
>TRBJ1-5|-|-|TRBV12-3/TRBV12-4
TGTGCCAGCAGCCTGGGGGGGCCCCAGCATTTT
CASSLGGPQHF
>TRBJ1-5|-|-|TRBV6-2/TRBV6-3
TGTGCCAGCAGTTACTCGACGGGGGGTAGCAATCAGCCCCAGCATTTT
CASSYSTGGSNQPQHF
>TRBJ1-1|TRBD1|-|TRBV29-1
TGCAGCGCACAGGGGGCGGTCACTGAAGCTTTCTTT
CSAQGAVTEAFF
>TRBJ1-3|-|-|TRBV12-3/TRBV12-4
TGTGCCAGCAGTCCAGACCCCCTGGCCATATATTTT
CASSPDPLAIYF
>TRBJ1-1|TRBD1|-|TRBV4-1
TGCGCCAGCAGCCAAACGGGACAGTCCCCAGAAGCTTTCTTT
CASSQTGQSPEAFF
>TRBJ2-3|-|-|TRBV9
TGTGCCAGCAGCCCGGACTACCCTTCTAGCACAGATACGCAGTATTTT
CASSPDYPSSTDTQYF
>TRBJ2-1|-|once|TRBV5-1
TGCGCCAGCAGCTTGGGAGGGGTCTCGGGGGATGAGCAGTTCTTC
CASSLGGVSGDEQFF
>TRBJ1-6|-|-|TRBV7-2
TGTGCCAGCAGCTTAGGACGGGAAAATTCACCCCTCCACTTT
CASSLGRENSPLHF
>TRBJ1-2|TRBD1|-|TRBV2
TGTGCCAGCAGTGTGGGACAGGGGGCGGAGGGCTACACCTTC
CASSVGQGAEGYTF
>TRBJ2-4|-|once|TRBV6-1
TGTGCCAGCAGTGAATACCCGAATCTTGCCAAAAACATTCAGTACTTC
CASSEYPNLAKNIQYF
>TRBJ1-6|-|-|TRBV5-6
TGTGCCAGCCGGAGCTCCTATAATTCACCCCTCCACTTT
CASRSSYNSPLHF
>TRBJ1-1|-|few|TRBV24-1
TGTGCCACCAGTGATTTTCGAATTCCAGGGAGTACTGAAGCTTTCTTT
CATSDFRIPGSTEAFF
>TRBJ1-6|-|-|TRBV18
TGTGCCAGCTCACGGGTAGGGCGACTGGATGATAATTCACCCCTCCACTTT
CASSRVGRLDDNSPLHF
>TRBJ1-1|-|-|TRBV2
TGTGCCAGCAGGGAATGGGGCGGGACTGAAGCTTTCTTT
CASREWGGTEAFF
>TRBJ1-3|-|-|TRBV4-1
TGCGCCAGCAGCCAAGAAGGGGCTGGAAACACCATATATTTT
CASSQEGAGNTIYF
>TRBJ2-3|-|-|TRBV6-5
TGTGCCAGCAGTCTCCGAGTAGCTGGGGATACGCAGTATTTT
CASSLRVAGDTQYF
>TRBJ1-2|TRBD1|few|TRBV5-1
TGCGCCAGCAGCTTGGCGGGGACAGGTGGTGGCTACACCTTC
CASSLAGTGGGYTF
>TRBJ2-2|-|-|TRBV27
TGTGCCAGCAGTCCCCGAGAAAGCGCAACCGGGGAGCTGTTTTTT
CASSPRESATGELFF
>TRBJ1-5|-|-|TRBV7-9
TGTGCCAGCAGCCCTACTACAGGCAATCAGCCCCAGCATTTT
CASSPTTGNQPQHF
>TRBJ1-5|-|once|TRBV19
TGTGCCAGTGCCCCTGGGGTAAGCAATCAGCCCCAGCATTTT
CASAPGVSNQPQHF
>TRBJ2-2|-|few|TRBV10-1
TGCGCCAGCAGTGAGCCTCGCCTTTACCAGTACACCGGGGAGCTGTTTTTT
CASSEPRLYQYTGELFF
>TRBJ1-4|TRBD1|-|TRBV27
TGTGCCAGCAGTTTATCGGGACAGGGGAGGTCCGAAAAACTGTTTTTT
CASSLSGQGRSEKLFF
>TRBJ1-5|-|-|TRBV6-1
TGTGCCAGCAGTGAAGGTAACCATCAGCCCCAGCATTTT
CASSEGNHQPQHF
>TRBJ1-1|-|-|TRBV29-1
TGCAGCGTTGGGAGGGGGGGCACTGAAGCTTTCTTT
CSVGRGGTEAFF
>TRBJ1-1|TRBD1|-|TRBV19
TGTGCCAGTAGCCAGGGGGCCGAAACTGAAGCTTTCTTT
CASSQGAETEAFF
>TRBJ1-5|-|few|TRBV28
TGTGCCAGCACCCCTCCCCCGGCAGGGGTTAGCAATCAGCCCCAGCATTTT
CASTPPPAGVSNQPQHF
>TRBJ2-3|TRBD1|few|TRBV5-1
TGCGCCAGCAGCTTCTCCGGGACAGACACAGATACGCAGTATTTT
CASSFSGTDTDTQYF